The 5 T cell receptor beta chains below come from one sample, sequenced in a study of T cell responses to AZD1222 COVID-19 vaccine. Assay: immunoSEQ multiplex PCR; the TCRdb copy retains only in-frame clones and omits some. The sample yields 80,000 to 130,000 clones, approximately 87% seen once. This specimen was peripheral blood, taken on day 0 of AZD1222 vaccination. The origin of the receptors is an adult in good health.

This chain links TRBV27 with TRBJ2-2, with D perhaps being TRBD1 or TRBD2 (7 bases each). CDR1 MNHEY and CDR2 SMNVEV come from the germline V gene (reference sequence). V was cut by 8 bases and J by 3 bases, with 16 bases left in between. The CDR3 length is 15 residues. CDR3 nucleotide sequence: TGTGCCAGCCGCCTCAGGGGGGGTTACACCGGGGAGCTGTTTTTT. Encoded protein: CASRLRGGYTGELFF.

The chain links TRBV7-7 to TRBJ1-1; no clear D. The CDR3 spans 13 residues. Germline CDR1 and CDR2: SSHAT and FNYEAQ (reference sequence). Trimming removed 0 bases at V and 3 bases at J, with 5 bases between. CDR3 protein: CASSLAPDTEAFF. In DNA form, the CDR3 reads TGTGCCAGCAGCTTAGCCCCCGACACTGAAGCTTTCTTT. Variable domain in full (rest from reference TRBV7-7 and TRBJ1-1): GAGVSQSPRYKVTKRGQDVTLRCDPISSHATLYWYQQALGQGPEFLTYFNYEAQPDKSGLPSDRFSAERPEGSISTLTIQRTEQRDSAMYRCASSLAPDTEAFFGQGTRLTVV.

In its sample, this clone was seen a few times. The chain couples TRBV7-8 to TRBJ2-5; 9 bases are shared with TRBD1. The CDR3 consists of 17 residues. Trimming cost V 5 bases and J 3 bases; bases outside gene matches: 13. From germline, CDR1 is SGHVS and CDR2 FQNEAQ. This chain's CDR3 is CASSLRFRGQGEETQYF. In DNA, the CDR3 is TGTGCCAGCAGCCTAAGATTTAGGGGACAGGGTGAAGAGACCCAGTACTTC.

The chain combines TRBV7-6 with TRBJ1-1; D perhaps matches TRBD1 (5 bases). Looked up from germline, CDR1 is SGHVS and CDR2 is FNYEAQ. The V and J ends lost 2 bases and 3 bases respectively, with 19 bases between them. The CDR3 runs to 17 residues. The CDR3 nucleotides are TGTGCCAGCAGCTTACAGGCCGGGACTGGAGGGTACACTGAAGCTTTCTTT. This encodes CASSLQAGTGGYTEAFF.

V is TRBV3-1 (or the pseudogene TRBV3-2) and J is TRBJ1-4; D uncertain. CDR1 is LGHDT, CDR2 YNNKEL, per germline (reference sequence). V lost 9 bases to trimming and J lost 6 bases, with 14 bases between them. CDR3 size: 13 residues. CDR3 amino acids: CASAAQSDEKLFF. In DNA form, the CDR3 reads TGTGCCAGTGCCGCACAGTCCGATGAAAAACTGTTTTTT.